This TCR beta chain was sequenced during a study (dated by TCRdb to the mid-2010s). As encoded in the germline V gene, CDR1 is SGDLS while CDR2 is YYNGEE. Trimming removed 1 base from V and 5 bases from J; the gene matches leave 4 bases unexplained. Its CDR3 holds 14 amino acids, cysteine through phenylalanine. Here the CDR3 DNA is all that survives: 42 bases in frame from base 1. Library creation used RT-PCR. Reads for this sample came from an Illumina MiSeq. TCRdb trimmed the raw reads at Q25, called clones with MiXCR and kept productive beta chains. Rows with a matching CDR3 protein are joined into one entry that keeps the most common DNA and genes. This sample comprises about 700,000 distinct CDR3 sequences, 14% of them detected only once. Roughly 3.6% of the sample is held by the ten biggest clonotypes. This clonotype has just a few counts. No antigen is known for it. The input lacks base qualities; no much larger clone sits a single base away.

The rearranged segments are TRBV9 and TRBJ2-5; 8 of the junction bases match TRBD1. This TCR derives from a female donor in good health, serving as a healthy control. The sequenced material came from memory CD4+ T cells from blood. The DNA is TGTGCCAGCAGCGTACTTTGGACAGGGGAGACCCAGTACTTC. Its protein reads: CASSVLWTGETQYF.